This section outlines one T cell receptor (beta chain) sequence together with its context. Profiling relied on immunoSEQ multiplex PCR, and the TCRdb table lists in-frame clones only, not all of them. The sample holds fewer than 95,000 clones; 94% are singletons and the top ten take around 0.25%. These data are taken from a study of technical replicates of blood from several donors. CDR1 MDHEN and CDR2 SYDVKM come from the germline V gene. This CDR3 contains 15 residues. V shed 6 bases and J 4 bases; nucleotides not matched to a gene: 5. The chain is built from TRBV28 and TRBJ2-1; the match to TRBD2 covers 11 bases. Sequencing was done on a sample of T cells isolated from PBMCs. The sequence came from a human donor in good health. CDR3 nucleotide sequence: TGTGCCAGCAGGGGTAGCGGGAGGGATTACAATGAGCAGTTCTTC. Its translation is CASRGSGRDYNEQFF. Based on the CDR3 plus reference TRBV28 and TRBJ2-1, the full variable domain is DVKVTQSSRYLVKRTGEKVFLECVQDMDHENMFWYRQDPGLGLRLIYFSYDVKMKEKGDIPEGYSVSREKKERFSLILESASTNQTSMYLCASRGSGRDYNEQFFGPGTRLTVL.